Here is one TCR beta chain with its context. Its antigen is as yet unknown. TCRdb re-called the 5' RACE reads through MiXCR, storing one row per CDR3 protein. The data hold approximately 600,000 distinct CDR3 sequences, with under 8.5% observed a single time. This sample was included in a study of identical twins. Whole-study results and caveats: Insertions were fewer in abundant cord blood beta clonotypes, whereas memory repertoires showed none of this pattern. Where beta out-of-frame sequences were concerned, excess twin sharing was weaker.

V was clipped by 4 bases and J by 7 bases, with 24 bases between them. The CDR3 consists of 17 residues. Germline lookup yields CDR1 SGHRS and CDR2 YFSETQ. This same sample was also part of a study on yellow fever vaccine responses in identical twins.

The sequencing input was PBMCs. The chain recombines TRBV5-1 with TRBJ2-1; D might be TRBD1 (9 bases). This clonotype originated in a woman younger than 35 in good health. The CDR3 spells CASSLPRGGTGRNEQFF. In nucleotides, the CDR3 is TGCGCCAGCAGCCTCCCCCGGGGGGGGACAGGGCGGAATGAGCAGTTCTTC.